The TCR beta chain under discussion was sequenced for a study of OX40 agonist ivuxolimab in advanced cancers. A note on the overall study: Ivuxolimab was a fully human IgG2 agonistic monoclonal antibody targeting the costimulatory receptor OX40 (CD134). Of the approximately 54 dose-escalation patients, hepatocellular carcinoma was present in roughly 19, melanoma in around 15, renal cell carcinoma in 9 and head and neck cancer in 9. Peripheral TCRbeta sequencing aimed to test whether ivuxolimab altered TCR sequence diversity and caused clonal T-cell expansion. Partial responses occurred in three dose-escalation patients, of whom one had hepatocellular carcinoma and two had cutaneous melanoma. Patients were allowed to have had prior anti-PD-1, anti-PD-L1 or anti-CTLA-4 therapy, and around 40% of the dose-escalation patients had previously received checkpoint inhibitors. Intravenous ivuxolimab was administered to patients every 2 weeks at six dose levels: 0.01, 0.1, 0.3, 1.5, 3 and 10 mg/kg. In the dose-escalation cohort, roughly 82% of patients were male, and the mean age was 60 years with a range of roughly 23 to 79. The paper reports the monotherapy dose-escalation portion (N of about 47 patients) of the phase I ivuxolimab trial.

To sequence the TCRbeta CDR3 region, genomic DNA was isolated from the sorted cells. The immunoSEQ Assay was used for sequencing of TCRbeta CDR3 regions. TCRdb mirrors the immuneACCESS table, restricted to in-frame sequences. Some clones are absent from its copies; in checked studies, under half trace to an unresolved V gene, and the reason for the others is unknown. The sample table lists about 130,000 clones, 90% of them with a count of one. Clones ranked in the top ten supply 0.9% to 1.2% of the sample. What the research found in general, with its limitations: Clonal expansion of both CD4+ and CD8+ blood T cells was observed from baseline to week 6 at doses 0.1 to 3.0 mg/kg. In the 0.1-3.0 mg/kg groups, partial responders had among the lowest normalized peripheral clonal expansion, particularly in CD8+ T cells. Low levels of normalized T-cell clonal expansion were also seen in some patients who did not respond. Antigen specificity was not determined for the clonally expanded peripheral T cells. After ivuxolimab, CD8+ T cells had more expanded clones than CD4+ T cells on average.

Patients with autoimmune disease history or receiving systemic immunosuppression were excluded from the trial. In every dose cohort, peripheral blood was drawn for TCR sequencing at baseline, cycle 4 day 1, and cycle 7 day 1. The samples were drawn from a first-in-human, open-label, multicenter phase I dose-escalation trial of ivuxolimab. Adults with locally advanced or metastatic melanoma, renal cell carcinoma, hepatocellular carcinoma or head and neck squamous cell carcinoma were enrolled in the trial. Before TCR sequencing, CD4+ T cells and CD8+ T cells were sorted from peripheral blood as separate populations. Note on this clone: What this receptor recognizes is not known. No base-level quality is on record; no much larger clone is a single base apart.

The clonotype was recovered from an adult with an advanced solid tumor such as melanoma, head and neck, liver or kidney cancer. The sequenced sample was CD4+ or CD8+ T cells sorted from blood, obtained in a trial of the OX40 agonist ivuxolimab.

CDR3 loop: CASSSGTAQETQYF. The DNA is as follows: TGCGCCAGCAGCTCCGGGACAGCACAAGAGACCCAGTACTTC. The rearrangement combines TRBV5-1 with TRBJ2-5; 7 middle bases align to TRBD1. Including cysteine and phenylalanine, the CDR3 has 14 amino acids. The entry retains the CDR3 DNA only, 42 bases that are in frame from base 1. V and J are trimmed by 3 bases and 2 bases, and the gene matches miss 4 bases of the junction. CDR1 and CDR2 were assigned from the germline V gene as SGHRS and YFSETQ.